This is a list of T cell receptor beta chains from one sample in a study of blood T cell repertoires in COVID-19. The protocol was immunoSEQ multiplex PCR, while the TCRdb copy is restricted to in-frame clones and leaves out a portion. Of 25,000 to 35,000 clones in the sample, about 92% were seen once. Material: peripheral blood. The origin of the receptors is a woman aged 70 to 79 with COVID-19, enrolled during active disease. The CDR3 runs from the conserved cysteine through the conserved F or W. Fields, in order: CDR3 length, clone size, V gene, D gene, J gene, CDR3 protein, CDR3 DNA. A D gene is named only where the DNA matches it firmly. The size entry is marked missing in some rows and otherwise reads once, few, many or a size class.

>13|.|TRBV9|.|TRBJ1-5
CASSATDSQPQHF
TGTGCCAGCAGCGCCACAGACAGCCAGCCCCAGCATTTT
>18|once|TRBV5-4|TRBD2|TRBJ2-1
CASSPRRLAGGYKGEQFF
TGTGCCAGCAGCCCTCGCAGACTAGCGGGAGGTTATAAGGGCGAGCAGTTCTTC
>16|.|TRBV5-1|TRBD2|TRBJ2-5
CASSPGLADFQETQYF
TGCGCCAGCAGCCCAGGACTAGCGGACTTCCAAGAGACCCAGTACTTC
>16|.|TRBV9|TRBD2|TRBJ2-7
CASSVAGTSGSLEQYF
TGTGCCAGCAGCGTTGCCGGGACTAGCGGGAGTCTCGAGCAGTACTTC
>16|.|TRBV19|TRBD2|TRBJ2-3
CASRDGLAGVSDTQYF
TGTGCCAGTAGAGACGGACTAGCGGGAGTATCAGATACGCAGTATTTT
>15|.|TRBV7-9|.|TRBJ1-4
CASSSQGEDREKLFF
TGTGCCAGCAGCTCACAGGGTGAGGATAGAGAAAAACTGTTTTTT
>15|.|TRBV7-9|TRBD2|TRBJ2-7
CASSPRLAGAYEQYF
TGTGCCAGCAGCCCGCGACTAGCGGGAGCATACGAGCAGTACTTC
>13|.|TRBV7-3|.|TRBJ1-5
CASSLYGDQPQHF
TGTGCCAGCAGCTTATACGGGGATCAGCCCCAGCATTTT
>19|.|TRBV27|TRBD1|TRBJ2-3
CASRQNTRRQGAYADTQYF
TGTGCCAGCAGACAAAATACACGACGACAGGGGGCGTATGCAGATACGCAGTATTTT
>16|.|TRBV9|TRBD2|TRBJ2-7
CASSAGRLAGSYEQYF
TGTGCCAGCAGCGCGGGTCGACTAGCGGGGTCCTACGAGCAGTACTTC
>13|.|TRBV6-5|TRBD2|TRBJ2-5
CSTTSGPRETQYF
TGTAGCACGACTAGCGGGCCCAGGGAGACCCAGTACTTC
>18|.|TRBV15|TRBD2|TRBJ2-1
CATSRDYPGSGSINEQFF
TGTGCCACCAGCAGAGATTACCCCGGGAGCGGGAGTATCAATGAGCAGTTCTTC
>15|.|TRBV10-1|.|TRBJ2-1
CASSESSSSYNEQFF
TGCGCCAGCAGTGAGTCCTCGAGCTCCTACAATGAGCAGTTCTTC
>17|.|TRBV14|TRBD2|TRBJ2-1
CASSQDPAAGVYNEQFF
TGTGCCAGCAGCCAAGATCCTGCAGCGGGAGTCTACAATGAGCAGTTCTTC
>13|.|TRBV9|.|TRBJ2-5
CASSSATESTQYF
TGTGCCAGCAGCTCCGCTACGGAGAGCACCCAGTACTTC
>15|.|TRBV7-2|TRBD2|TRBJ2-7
CASSLGGGSSYEQYF
TGTGCCAGCAGCTTGGGGGGAGGGAGCTCCTACGAGCAGTACTTC
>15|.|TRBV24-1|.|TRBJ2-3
CATSEGSLVGDTQYF
TGTGCCACCAGTGAGGGATCACTAGTCGGCGATACGCAGTATTTT
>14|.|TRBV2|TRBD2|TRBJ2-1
CASSGTSRNNEQFF
TGTGCCAGCAGTGGGACTAGCAGGAACAATGAGCAGTTCTTC
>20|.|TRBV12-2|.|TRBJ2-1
CASRLVRGGTSLSLYNEQFF
TGTGCAAGTCGCTTAGTCCGCGGGGGGACCTCTCTTAGCTTATACAATGAGCAGTTCTTC
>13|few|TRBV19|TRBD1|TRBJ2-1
CASEGQGAHEQFF
TGTGCCTCAGAGGGACAGGGGGCACACGAGCAGTTCTTC
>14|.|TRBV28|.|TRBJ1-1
CASSPSPDSIEAFF
TGTGCCAGCAGCCCTTCACCGGACAGTATTGAAGCTTTCTTT
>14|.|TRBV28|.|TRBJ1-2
CASSLRQGNYGYTF
TGTGCCAGCAGTTTAAGGCAGGGTAACTATGGCTACACCTTC
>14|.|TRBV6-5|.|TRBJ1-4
CASSPGTMGEKLFF
TGTGCCAGCAGCCCCGGGACAATGGGCGAAAAACTGTTTTTT
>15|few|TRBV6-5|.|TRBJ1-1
CASRGGPSTNTEAFF
TGTGCCAGCAGGGGCGGGCCAAGCACGAACACTGAAGCTTTCTTT
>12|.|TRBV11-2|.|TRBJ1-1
CASSLIGTEAFF
TGTGCCAGCAGCTTAATCGGCACTGAAGCTTTCTTT
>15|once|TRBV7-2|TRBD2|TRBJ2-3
CASSLVAGEADTQYF
TGTGCCAGCAGCTTAGTAGCGGGAGAGGCAGATACGCAGTATTTT
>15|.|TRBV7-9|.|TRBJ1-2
CASSPPGVENYGYTF
TGTGCCAGCAGCCCACCGGGGGTAGAGAACTATGGCTACACCTTC
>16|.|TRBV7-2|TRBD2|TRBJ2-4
CASSLLEGAGGNIQYF
TGTGCCAGCAGCTTATTGGAGGGCGCGGGGGGAAACATTCAGTACTTC
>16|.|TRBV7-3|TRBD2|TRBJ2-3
CASSSRTSGSTDTQYF
TGTGCCAGCAGCTCGAGGACTAGCGGTAGCACAGATACGCAGTATTTT
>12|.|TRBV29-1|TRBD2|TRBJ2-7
CSVGALAEEQYF
TGCAGCGTTGGGGCACTAGCGGAAGAGCAGTACTTC
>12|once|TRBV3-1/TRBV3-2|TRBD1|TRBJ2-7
CASSRTGGEQYF
TGTGCCAGCAGTCGCACAGGGGGCGAGCAGTACTTC
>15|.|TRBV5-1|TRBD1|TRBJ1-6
CASSFRTGDGSPLHF
TGCGCCAGCAGCTTTAGGACAGGGGACGGTTCACCCCTCCACTTT
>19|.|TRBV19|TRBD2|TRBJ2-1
CASSIDHPGTSGIYNEQFF
TGTGCCAGTAGTATAGATCACCCCGGGACTAGCGGGATCTACAATGAGCAGTTCTTC
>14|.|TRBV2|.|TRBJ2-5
CASSAHSYQETQYF
TGTGCCAGCAGTGCCCACTCCTACCAAGAGACCCAGTACTTC
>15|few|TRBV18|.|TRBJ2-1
CASSSAGLANNEQFF
TGTGCCAGCTCATCAGCGGGCCTCGCGAACAATGAGCAGTTCTTC
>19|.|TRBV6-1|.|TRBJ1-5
CASSDPRPQGWQSNQPQHF
TGTGCCAGCAGTGATCCTCGCCCCCAGGGATGGCAGAGCAATCAGCCCCAGCATTTT
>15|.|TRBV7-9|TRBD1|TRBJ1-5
CASSPTGTGDQPQHF
TGTGCCAGCAGCCCCACCGGGACAGGGGATCAGCCCCAGCATTTT
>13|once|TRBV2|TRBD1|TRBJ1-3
CATRQGLGNTIYF
TGTGCCACCCGACAGGGATTAGGAAACACCATATATTTT
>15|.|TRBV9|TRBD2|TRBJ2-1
CASSASGTSYNEQFF
TGTGCCAGCAGCGCCAGCGGGACCTCCTACAATGAGCAGTTCTTC
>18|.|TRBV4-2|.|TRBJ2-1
CASSQERLDSSLPREQFF
TGTGCCAGCAGCCAAGAGAGGCTTGACTCCTCCCTCCCCCGCGAGCAGTTCTTC
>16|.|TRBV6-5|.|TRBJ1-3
CASSYSERGSGNTIYF
TGTGCCAGCAGTTACTCGGAGCGGGGGAGTGGAAACACCATATATTTT
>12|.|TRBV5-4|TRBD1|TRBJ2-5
CASSPDRGTQYF
TGTGCCAGCAGCCCGGACAGGGGGACCCAGTACTTC
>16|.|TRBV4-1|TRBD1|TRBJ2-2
CASSRQGASKAGELFF
TGCGCCAGCAGTCGACAGGGGGCGTCTAAGGCCGGGGAGCTGTTTTTT
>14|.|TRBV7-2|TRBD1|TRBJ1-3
CASSLAGQGHTIYF
TGTGCCAGCAGCTTAGCTGGACAGGGGCACACCATATATTTT
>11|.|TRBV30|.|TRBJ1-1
CAWMKNREAFF
TGTGCCTGGATGAAAAACAGGGAAGCTTTCTTT
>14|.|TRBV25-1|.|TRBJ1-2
CASSDWGVEDGYTF
TGTGCCAGCAGTGATTGGGGCGTCGAGGATGGCTACACCTTC